A selection of T cell receptor beta chains follows, all from one sample in a study of T-cell reconstitution after alpha-beta-depleted transplantation in children. TCRdb reanalysed the PCR reads using MiXCR and keeps one entry per CDR3 protein. The repertoire holds roughly 170,000 distinct CDR3 sequences, with approximately 6.8% as singletons. This sample comprised PBMCs from the stem cell graft donor, obtained from the stem cell graft. Receptors were obtained from a human donor who donated a stem cell graft to a child with Wiskott-Aldrich syndrome. CDR3s include the opening cysteine and the closing phenylalanine or tryptophan. Fields, in order: clone size, V gene, J gene, D gene, CDR3 DNA, CDR3 protein. A D gene is named only where the DNA matches it firmly. The size of a clone is reported for some rows only, either as once, few or many, or as a class for expanded clones.

>many|TRBV20-1|TRBJ2-7|TRBD1
TGCAGTGCTAGTCCCGGGACAGGCTACACCTACGAGCAGTACTTC
CSASPGTGYTYEQYF
>-|TRBV20-1|TRBJ2-1|TRBD2
TGCAGTGCTAGCACGCCGGGACTAGCGAGAAATGAGCAGTTCTTC
CSASTPGLARNEQFF
>many|TRBV24-1|TRBJ2-5|TRBD2
TGTGCCACCAGTGTAGGCGGGAGGGGCCAAGAGACCCAGTACTTC
CATSVGGRGQETQYF
>many|TRBV29-1|TRBJ1-2|-
TGCAGCGTTGAAGATCGAAGGGGGAAAGGCGGCTACACCTTC
CSVEDRRGKGGYTF
>many|TRBV24-1|TRBJ2-2|-
TGTGCCACCCGACTTGCCGGGGAGCTGTTTTTT
CATRLAGELFF
>-|TRBV29-1|TRBJ2-1|-
TGCAGCGTTGTAGTTACTCTCCAAGGCTATTACAATGAGCAGTTCTTC
CSVVVTLQGYYNEQFF
>many|TRBV5-6|TRBJ1-2|-
TGTGCCAGCAGCTTGTGGGGGGCAGGCGGCTACACCTTC
CASSLWGAGGYTF
>many|TRBV12-3/TRBV12-4|TRBJ1-2|-
TGTGCCAGCAGTCCCTCGAATAACTATGGCTACACCTTC
CASSPSNNYGYTF
>few|TRBV3-1|TRBJ1-5|-
TGTGCCAGCTCGATCCGGCCCATCAATCAGCCCCAGCATTTT
CASSIRPINQPQHF
>many|TRBV20-1|TRBJ1-4|TRBD1
TGCAGTGCTAGTGGGGACAGGGGGCAAGAAAAACTGTTTTTT
CSASGDRGQEKLFF
>many|TRBV28|TRBJ2-3|-
TGTGCCAGCAGTTTTGGGTCAGATACGCAGTATTTT
CASSFGSDTQYF
>-|TRBV25-1|TRBJ2-7|TRBD2
TGTGCCAGCGGCGGGAGAAGCTCCTACGAGCAGTACTTC
CASGGRSSYEQYF
>many|TRBV20-1|TRBJ2-2|-
TGCAGTGCGATTAGACGGGACGCGAACACCGGGGAGCTGTTTTTT
CSAIRRDANTGELFF